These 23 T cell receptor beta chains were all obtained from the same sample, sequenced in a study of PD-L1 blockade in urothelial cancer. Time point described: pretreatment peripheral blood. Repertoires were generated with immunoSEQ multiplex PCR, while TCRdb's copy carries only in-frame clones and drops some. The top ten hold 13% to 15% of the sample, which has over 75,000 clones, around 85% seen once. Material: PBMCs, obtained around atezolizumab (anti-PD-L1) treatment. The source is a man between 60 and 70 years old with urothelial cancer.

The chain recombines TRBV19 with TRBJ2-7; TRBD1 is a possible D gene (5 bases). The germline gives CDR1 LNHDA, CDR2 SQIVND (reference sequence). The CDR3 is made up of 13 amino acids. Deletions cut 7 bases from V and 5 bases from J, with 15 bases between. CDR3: CASNGRDRNEQYF. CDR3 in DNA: TGTGCCAGTAATGGCAGGGATCGAAACGAGCAGTACTTC.

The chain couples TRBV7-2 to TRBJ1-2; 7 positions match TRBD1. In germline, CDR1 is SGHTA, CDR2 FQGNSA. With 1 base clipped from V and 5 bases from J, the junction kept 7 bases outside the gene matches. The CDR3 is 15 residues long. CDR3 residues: CASSLEATGRYGYTF. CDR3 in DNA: TGTGCCAGCAGCTTAGAGGCGACAGGGCGATATGGCTACACCTTC.

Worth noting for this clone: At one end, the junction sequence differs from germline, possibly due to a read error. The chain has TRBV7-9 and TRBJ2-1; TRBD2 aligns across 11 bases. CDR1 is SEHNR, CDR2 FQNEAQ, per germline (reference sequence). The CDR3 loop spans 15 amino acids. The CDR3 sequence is CASTLALGTSGGSIF. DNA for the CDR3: TGTGCCAGCACCCTTGCCTTGGGGACTAGCGGCGGGTCGATCTTC.

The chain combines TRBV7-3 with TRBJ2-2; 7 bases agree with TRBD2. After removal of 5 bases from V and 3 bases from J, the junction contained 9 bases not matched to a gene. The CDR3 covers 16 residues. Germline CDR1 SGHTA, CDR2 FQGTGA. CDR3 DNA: TGTGCCAGCAGCCCTGATGGAGCGGGGTACACCGGGGAGCTGTTTTTT. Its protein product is CASSPDGAGYTGELFF. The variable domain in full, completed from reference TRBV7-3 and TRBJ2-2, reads GAGVSQTPSNKVTEKGKYVELRCDPISGHTALYWYRQSLGQGPEFLIYFQGTGAADDSGLPNDRFFAVRPEGSVSTLKIQRTERGDSAVYLCASSPDGAGYTGELFFGEGSRLTVL.

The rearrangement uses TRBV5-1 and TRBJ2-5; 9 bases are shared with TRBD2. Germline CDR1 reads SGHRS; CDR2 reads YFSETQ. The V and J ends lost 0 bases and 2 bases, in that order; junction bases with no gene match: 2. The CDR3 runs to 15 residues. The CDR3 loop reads CASSLVAGEQETQYF. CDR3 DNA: TGCGCCAGCAGCTTGGTAGCGGGGGAGCAAGAGACCCAGTACTTC.

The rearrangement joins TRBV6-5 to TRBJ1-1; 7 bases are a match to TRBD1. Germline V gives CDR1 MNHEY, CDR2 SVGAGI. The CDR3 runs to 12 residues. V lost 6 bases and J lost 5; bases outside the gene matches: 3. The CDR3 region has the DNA TGTGCCAGCAGGGAGGGACAGACTGAAGCTTTCTTT. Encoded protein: CASREGQTEAFF.

The CDR3 loop reads CASPAKDNSYNEQFF. CDR3 sequence (DNA): TGTGCCAGCCCCGCTAAGGACAACTCCTACAATGAGCAGTTCTTC. The rearrangement links TRBV2 to TRBJ2-1; maybe TRBD1 (5 bases). Trimming removed 8 bases at V and 0 bases at J, with 14 bases between. The germline CDR1 and CDR2 sequences are SNHLY and FYNNEI. This CDR3 contains 15 residues.

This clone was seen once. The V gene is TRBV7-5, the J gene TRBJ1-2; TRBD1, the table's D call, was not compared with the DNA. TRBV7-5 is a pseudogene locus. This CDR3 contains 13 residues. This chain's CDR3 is CARSWTGTDGYTF. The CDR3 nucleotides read TGTGCCAGAAGCTGGACAGGGACGGATGGCTACACCTTC.

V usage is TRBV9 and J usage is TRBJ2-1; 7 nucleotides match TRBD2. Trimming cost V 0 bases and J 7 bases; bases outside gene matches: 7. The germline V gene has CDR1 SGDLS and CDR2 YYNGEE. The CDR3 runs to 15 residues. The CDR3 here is CASSVGGSEGNEQFF. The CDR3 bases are TGTGCCAGCAGCGTAGGCGGGAGTGAGGGGAATGAGCAGTTCTTC.

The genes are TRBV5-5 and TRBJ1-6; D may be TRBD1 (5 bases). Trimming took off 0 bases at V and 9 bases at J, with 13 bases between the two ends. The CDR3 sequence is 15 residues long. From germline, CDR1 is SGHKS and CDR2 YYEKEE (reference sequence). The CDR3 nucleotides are TGTGCCAGCAGCTTGGACCAGGGTATTTTTTCACCCCTCCACTTT. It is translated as CASSLDQGIFSPLHF.

The CDR3 region is CASSSGFEQFF. The CDR3 DNA follows: TGTGCCAGCAGCTCTGGCTTTGAGCAGTTCTTC. The chain recombines TRBV5-6 with TRBJ2-1; D not resolved. Trimming cost V 3 bases and J 9 bases, with 7 bases left between them. This CDR3 contains 11 residues. CDR1 and CDR2 (germline): SGHDT, YYEEEE.

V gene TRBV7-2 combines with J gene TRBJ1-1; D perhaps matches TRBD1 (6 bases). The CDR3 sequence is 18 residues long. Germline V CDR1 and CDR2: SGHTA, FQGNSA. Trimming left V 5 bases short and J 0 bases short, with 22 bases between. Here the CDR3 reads CASSPWRTVQSMNTEAFF. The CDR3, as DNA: TGTGCCAGCAGCCCCTGGAGGACAGTTCAATCGATGAACACTGAAGCTTTCTTT.

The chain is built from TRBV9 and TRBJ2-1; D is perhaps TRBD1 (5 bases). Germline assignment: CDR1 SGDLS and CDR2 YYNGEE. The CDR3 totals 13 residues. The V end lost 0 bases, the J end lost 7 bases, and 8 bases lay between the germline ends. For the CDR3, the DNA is TGTGCCAGCAGCGTAGTAGGGGCGAATGAGCAGTTCTTC. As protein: CASSVVGANEQFF. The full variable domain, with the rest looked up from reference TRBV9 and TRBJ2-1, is DSGVTQTPKHLITATGQRVTLRCSPRSGDLSVYWYQQSLDQGLQFLIQYYNGEERAKGNILERFSAQQFPDLHSELNLSSLELGDSALYFCASSVVGANEQFFGPGTRLTVL.

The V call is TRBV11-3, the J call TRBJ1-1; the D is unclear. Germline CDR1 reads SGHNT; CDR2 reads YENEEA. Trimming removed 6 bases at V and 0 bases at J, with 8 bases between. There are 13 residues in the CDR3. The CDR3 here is CASSYTVNTEAFF. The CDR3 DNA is TGTGCCAGCAGTTATACAGTGAACACTGAAGCTTTCTTT.

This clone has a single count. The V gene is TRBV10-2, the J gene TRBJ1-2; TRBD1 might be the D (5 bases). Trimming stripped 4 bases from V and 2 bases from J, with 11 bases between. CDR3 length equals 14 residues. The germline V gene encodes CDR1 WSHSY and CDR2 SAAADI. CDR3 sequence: CASSADSHNYGYTF. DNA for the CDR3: TGCGCCAGCAGTGCTGACAGTCACAACTATGGCTACACCTTC.

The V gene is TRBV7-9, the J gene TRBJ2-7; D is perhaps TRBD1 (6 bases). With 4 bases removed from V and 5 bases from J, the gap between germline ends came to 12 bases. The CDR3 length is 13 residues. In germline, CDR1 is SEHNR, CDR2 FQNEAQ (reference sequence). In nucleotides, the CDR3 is TGTGCCAGCAGCTACGCCAGGGGAGACGAGCAGTACTTC. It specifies CASSYARGDEQYF.

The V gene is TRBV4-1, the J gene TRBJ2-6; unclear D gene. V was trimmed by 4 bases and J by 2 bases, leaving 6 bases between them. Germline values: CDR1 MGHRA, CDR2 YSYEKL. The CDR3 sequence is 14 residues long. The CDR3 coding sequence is TGCGCCAGCAGCCCCCTTACTGGGGCCAACGTCCTGACTTTC. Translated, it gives CASSPLTGANVLTF.

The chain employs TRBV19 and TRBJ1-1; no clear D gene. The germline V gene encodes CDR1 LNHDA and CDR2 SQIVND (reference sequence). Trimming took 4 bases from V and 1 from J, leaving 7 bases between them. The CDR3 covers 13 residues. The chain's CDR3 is CASSTGPNTEAFF. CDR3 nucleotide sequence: TGTGCCAGTAGTACCGGTCCGAACACTGAAGCTTTCTTT.

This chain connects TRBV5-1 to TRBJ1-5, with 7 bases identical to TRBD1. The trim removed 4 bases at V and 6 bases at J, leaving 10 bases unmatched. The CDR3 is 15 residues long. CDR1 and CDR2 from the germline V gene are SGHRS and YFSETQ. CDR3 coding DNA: TGCGCCAGCAGCATAACGACAGGGTCGGCTCAGCCCCAGCATTTT. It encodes CASSITTGSAQPQHF.

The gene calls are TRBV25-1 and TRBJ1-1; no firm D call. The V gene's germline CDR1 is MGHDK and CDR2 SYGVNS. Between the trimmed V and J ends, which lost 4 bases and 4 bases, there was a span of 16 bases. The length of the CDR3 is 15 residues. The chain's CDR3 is CASSAYRGRITEAFF. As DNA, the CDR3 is TGTGCCAGCAGTGCTTATCGAGGGCGGATCACTGAAGCTTTCTTT.

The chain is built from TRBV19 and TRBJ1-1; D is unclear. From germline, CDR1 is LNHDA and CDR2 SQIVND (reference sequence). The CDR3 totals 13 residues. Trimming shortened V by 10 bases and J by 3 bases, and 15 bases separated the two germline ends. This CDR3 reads CATLPPRDTEAFF. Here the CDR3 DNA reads TGTGCCACCCTACCCCCCCGGGACACTGAAGCTTTCTTT.

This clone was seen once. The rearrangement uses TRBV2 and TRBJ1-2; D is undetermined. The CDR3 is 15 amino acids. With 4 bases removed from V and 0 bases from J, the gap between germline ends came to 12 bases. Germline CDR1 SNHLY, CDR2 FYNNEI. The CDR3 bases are TGTGCCAGCAGTGCCCAGCGAAGTACTAACTATGGCTACACCTTC. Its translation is CASSAQRSTNYGYTF.

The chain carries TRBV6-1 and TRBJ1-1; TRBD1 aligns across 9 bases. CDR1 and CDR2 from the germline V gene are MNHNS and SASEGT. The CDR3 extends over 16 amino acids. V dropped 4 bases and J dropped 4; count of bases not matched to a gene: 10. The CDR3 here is CASSAIGTGRGTEAFF. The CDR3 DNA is TGTGCCAGCAGTGCTATAGGGACAGGGCGGGGCACTGAAGCTTTCTTT.